The 17 T cell receptor beta chains reported below all come from one sample, sequenced in a study of immune evolution from preneoplasia to lung adenocarcinoma. The assay was immunoSEQ multiplex PCR, and TCRdb's table has in-frame clones only and misses some. This sample has 11,000 to 15,000 clones; roughly 87% occur once, and the top ten carry approximately 2.8%. The specimen sequenced was FFPE lung adenocarcinoma in situ tissue. The receptors were gathered from a donor of 70 years or more with lung adenocarcinoma.

CDR3 DNA sequence: TGCGCCAGCAGCCCAAGGGTGGCGGAGAACACCGGGGAGCTGTTTTTT. Translating gives CASSPRVAENTGELFF. The V and J genes are TRBV5-1 and TRBJ2-2; D gene ambiguous. V shed 4 bases and J shed 1 base, with 14 bases lying between them. Germline V gives CDR1 SGHRS, CDR2 YFSETQ. This CDR3 contains 16 residues.

The chain is built from TRBV29-1 and TRBJ1-1; 7 bases agree with TRBD1. The V and J ends lost 4 bases and 1 base, in that order; junction bases with no gene match: 3. Germline CDR1 and CDR2: SQVTM and ANQGSEA. CDR3 length equals 13 residues. CDR3 region: CSVVRQGNTEAFF. The CDR3 DNA follows: TGCAGCGTTGTAAGACAGGGGAACACTGAAGCTTTCTTT.

The V gene is TRBV7-2, the J gene TRBJ1-4; tentative D call: TRBD1 (6 bases). V was trimmed by 2 bases and J by 8 bases, leaving 15 bases between them. Germline CDR1 SGHTA, CDR2 FQGNSA. This CDR3 contains 15 residues. The CDR3 bases are TGTGCCAGCAGCTTACGGGGAGGGGGGGGCGAAAAACTGTTTTTT. It is translated as CASSLRGGGGEKLFF. Filled out from reference TRBV7-2 and TRBJ1-4, the complete variable domain reads GAGVSQSPSNKVTEKGKDVELRCDPISGHTALYWYRQSLGQGLEFLIYFQGNSAPDKSGLPSDRFSAERTGGSVSTLTIQRTQQEDSAVYLCASSLRGGGGEKLFFGSGTQLSVL.

This clone was counted a single time. The chain links TRBV5-1 to TRBJ2-1; no clear D. Germline assignment: CDR1 SGHRS and CDR2 YFSETQ. The CDR3 runs to 12 residues. Deletions cut 0 bases from V and 14 bases from J, with 12 bases between. CDR3 in amino acids: CASSLAGEVKFF. DNA for the CDR3: TGCGCCAGCAGCTTGGCCGGAGAGGTGAAGTTCTTC.

A single count supports this clone. The rearrangement joins TRBV6-1 to TRBJ2-7; D is perhaps TRBD1 or TRBD2 (5 bases each). CDR3 length: 16 residues. CDR1 is MNHNS, CDR2 SASEGT, per germline. V dropped 2 bases and J dropped 2 bases, with 16 bases sitting between them. CDR3 DNA: TGTGCCAGCAGTGAATCGGTAGGGGACGCTACCTACGAGCAGTACTTC. The encoded protein is CASSESVGDATYEQYF.

V is TRBV2 and J is TRBJ1-2; TRBD1 agrees at 9 bases. Germline values: CDR1 SNHLY, CDR2 FYNNEI. CDR3 length equals 15 residues. V shed 8 bases and J 6 bases; nucleotides not matched to a gene: 13. The DNA for the CDR3 is TGTGCCAGCGGAAAGGGGGCACAGGGGGCTGATGGCTACACCTTC. Protein product: CASGKGAQGADGYTF.

This clone was seen only once. V and J are TRBV6-5 and TRBJ1-1, with D possibly being TRBD1 (6 bases). Germline CDR1 MNHEY, CDR2 SVGAGI. Trimming left V 2 bases short and J 1 base short, with 14 bases between. This CDR3 comprises 16 residues. The CDR3 coding sequence is TGTGCCAGCAGTTACCGTGGGGGCCGGGGGAACACTGAAGCTTTCTTT. As protein: CASSYRGGRGNTEAFF.

The V call is TRBV5-4, the J call TRBJ1-2; D uncertain. V shed 4 bases and J shed 7 bases, with 17 bases lying between them. The CDR3 has 14 amino acids. From germline, CDR1 is SGHNT and CDR2 YYREEE (reference sequence). The CDR3 reads CASSEDPESLGYTF. The CDR3 nucleotides read TGTGCCAGCAGCGAGGACCCAGAGTCACTTGGCTACACCTTC.

J is TRBJ2-7 and V is TRBV11-1, with D possibly matching TRBD1 (8 bases). The CDR3 covers 15 residues. CDR1 is SGHAT, CDR2 FQDESV, per germline (reference sequence). The germline V and J ends were trimmed by 5 bases and 2 bases, with 16 bases remaining between them. The CDR3 region has the DNA TGTGCCAGCAGCCCACAGGGGGGGCCTGCCTACGAGCAGTACTTC. Its protein product is CASSPQGGPAYEQYF.

CDR3 bases: TGCAGCGTTGAAGTGACAGGGGATAGCGAGCAGTACTTC. It encodes CSVEVTGDSEQYF. The chain is built from TRBV29-1 and TRBJ2-7; the match to TRBD1 covers 8 bases. The CDR3 sequence is 13 residues long. After removal of 1 base from V and 6 bases from J, the junction contained 5 bases not matched to a gene. The germline V gene encodes CDR1 SQVTM and CDR2 ANQGSEA.

This chain connects TRBV4-2 to TRBJ2-3; D possibly corresponds to TRBD2 (6 bases). This CDR3 has 16 residues. Trimming pared 0 bases from V and 6 bases from J, leaving 16 bases between. Germline-derived CDR1 and CDR2 are LGHNA and YNFKEQ. The CDR3 here is CASSQDGSGEMDTQYF. For the CDR3, the DNA is TGTGCCAGCAGCCAAGATGGGTCGGGAGAAATGGATACGCAGTATTTT.

This sequence joins TRBV28 and TRBJ1-2; 8 nucleotides line up with TRBD1. There are 14 residues in the CDR3. The V gene end was trimmed by 7 bases and the J gene end by 4 bases; junction bases not matched to a gene: 8. The germline V gene has CDR1 MDHEN and CDR2 SYDVKM. The CDR3 nucleotides read TGTGCCAGCAACCAGGGGGCCGGGGGCTATGGCTACACCTTC. Translation: CASNQGAGGYGYTF.

The chain carries TRBV9 and TRBJ2-5; TRBD2 agrees at 7 bases. The CDR3 is made up of 15 amino acids. From germline, CDR1 is SGDLS and CDR2 YYNGEE. Losses at the gene ends were 0 bases for V and 1 base for J; bases not matched to a gene: 3. CDR3 sequence (DNA): TGTGCCAGCAGCGTAGTGGGGACTACCCAAGAGACCCAGTACTTC. This translates into CASSVVGTTQETQYF.

The rearrangement links TRBV27 to TRBJ2-7; a possible D gene is TRBD1 (6 bases). CDR1 and CDR2 (germline): MNHEY, SMNVEV (reference sequence). The CDR3 spans 14 residues. V shed 3 bases and J shed 4 bases, with 13 bases lying between them. As DNA, the CDR3 is TGTGCCAGCAGTTTCGGTTGGGGGCAGTACGAGCAGTACTTC. Translating gives CASSFGWGQYEQYF.

DNA of the CDR3: TGTGCCAGCTCACTTTCCCCTGCCTACAATGAGCAGTTCTTC. This gives the protein CASSLSPAYNEQFF. The chain links TRBV18 to TRBJ2-1; D gene unclear. Germline CDR1 KGHSH, CDR2 LQKENI. V lost 4 bases, J lost 2 bases, and 9 bases lay in between. The CDR3 is 14 residues long.

The chain is built from TRBV14 and TRBJ2-7; the match to TRBD1 covers 9 bases. Trimming cost V 5 bases and J 0 bases; bases outside gene matches: 8. From germline, CDR1 is SGHDN and CDR2 FVKESK. CDR3 length: 16 residues. CDR3 nucleotides: TGTGCCAGCAGCTCGTCAGGGACAGGGAACTCCTACGAGCAGTACTTC. This codes for CASSSSGTGNSYEQYF.

V is TRBV6-4 and J is TRBJ1-2, with TRBD1 matching 7 bases. The CDR3 extends over 15 amino acids. From germline, CDR1 is MRHNA and CDR2 SNTAGT. Germline trimming cut 6 bases from V and 7 bases from J; bases unmatched to any gene: 14. Here the CDR3 reads CASRRGLVGGAGYTF. CDR3 sequence (DNA): TGTGCCAGCAGACGGGGGCTCGTAGGGGGCGCTGGCTACACCTTC.